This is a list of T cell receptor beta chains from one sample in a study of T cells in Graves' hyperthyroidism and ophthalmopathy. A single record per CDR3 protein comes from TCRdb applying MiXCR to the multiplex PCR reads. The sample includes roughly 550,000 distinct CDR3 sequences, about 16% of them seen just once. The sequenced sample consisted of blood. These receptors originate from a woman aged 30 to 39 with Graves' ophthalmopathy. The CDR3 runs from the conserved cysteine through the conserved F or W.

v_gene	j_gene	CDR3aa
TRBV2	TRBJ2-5	CASSERFSETQYF
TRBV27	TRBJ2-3	CASSRGTGGSLDTQYF
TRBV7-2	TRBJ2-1	CASSLPSGRENYNEQFF
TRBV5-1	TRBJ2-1	CASSFLITGSGYNEQFF
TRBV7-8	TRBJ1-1	CASSAGRYTEAFF
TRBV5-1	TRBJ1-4	CASSSLGLSNEKLFF
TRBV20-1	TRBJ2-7	CSARGPRGREESYEQYF
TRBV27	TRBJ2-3	CASSYARGDTQYF
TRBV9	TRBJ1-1	CASSVVKHGVPEAFF
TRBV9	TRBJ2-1	CASSVATRGQGAYNEQFF
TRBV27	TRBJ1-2	CASSLQPGLLYGYTF
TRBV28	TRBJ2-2	CASSLPGTNTGELFF
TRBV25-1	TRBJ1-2	CASSDGYGYTF
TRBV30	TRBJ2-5	CAWRSGRTVAQETQYF
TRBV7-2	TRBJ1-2	CASKGRGAGYTF
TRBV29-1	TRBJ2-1	CSVVAIPGGASNEQFF
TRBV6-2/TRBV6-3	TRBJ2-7	CASSIASQQYF
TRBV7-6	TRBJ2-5	CASSPLASGKPETQYF
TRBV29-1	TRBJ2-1	CSVESGAGVFNEQFF
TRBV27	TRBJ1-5	CASRFQGGGGNQPQHF